Described below is a single TCR beta chain sequence and its context. Sequenced material consisted of expressed TCRB transcripts (all of the isolated RNA was reverse transcribed). Produced via immunoSEQ multiplex PCR; TCRdb's table is partial and in-frame only. The sample has 120,000 to 150,000 clones, 8% to 13% seen once; the top ten hold approximately 1.3%. Based on CD45RO/CCR7/CD25/CD127/CD95/CD27, CD4+ regulatory, stem cell-like memory, naive and central memory cells were sorted. This entry comes from a study of beta chain features in type 1 diabetes. Looked up from germline, CDR1 is MGHRA and CDR2 is YSYEKL. The CDR3 spans 16 residues. Deletions cut 1 base from V and 1 base from J, with 13 bases between.

The sequence came from a man in his late teens or twenties in good health. The chain has TRBV4-1 and TRBJ1-2; TRBD1 is a possible D gene (5 bases). Material: naive CD4+ T cells from blood. DNA for the CDR3: TGCGCCAGCAGCCAAGGACGGAGCGACAGTAACTATGGCTACACCTTC. Its protein product is CASSQGRSDSNYGYTF.